This record covers a single T cell receptor (beta chain). The sample originates from a study of OX40 agonist ivuxolimab in advanced cancers. The repertoire was sequenced with immunoSEQ multiplex PCR; TCRdb's copy has only in-frame clones and lacks some. The sample includes fewer than 75,000 clones, roughly 87% of them seen just once. The CDR3 runs to 15 residues. V shed 5 bases and J 4 bases; nucleotides not matched to a gene: 8. Germline loops: CDR1 KGHSH, CDR2 LQKENI. The source of this sequence is an adult with an advanced solid tumor such as melanoma, head and neck, liver or kidney cancer. Sequenced here: CD4+ or CD8+ T cells sorted from blood, sampled in a trial of the OX40 agonist ivuxolimab. J is TRBJ1-2 and V is TRBV18, with 9 bases identical to TRBD1. The CDR3 region has the DNA TGTGCCAGCTCAGCATCACAGGGGGCCATCTATGGCTACACCTTC. It encodes CASSASQGAIYGYTF.